Sequencing of this T cell receptor beta chain was carried out in a study of early T cells in non-severe SARS-CoV-2 infection. The library protocol tagged individual cDNA molecules with unique molecular identifiers. TCRdb independently ran MiXCR on the 5' RACE reads; one entry per CDR3 protein. The sample includes some 87,000 distinct CDR3 sequences, around 13% of them seen just once. This CDR3 has 13 amino acids. Trimming stripped 6 bases from V and 1 base from J, with 12 bases between. Germline V lookup: CDR1 DFQATT, CDR2 SNEGSKA (reference sequence). The sequence derives from an adult who was a healthcare worker with PCR-confirmed SARS-CoV-2 infection or an uninfected control (not recorded which). V and J are TRBV20-1 and TRBJ1-2, with D unclear. Sequenced sample: whole blood. CDR3 DNA: TGCAGTGCCTCGAGGAGTGATAACTATGGCTACACCTTC. Translation: CSASRSDNYGYTF.